What follows is one TCR beta chain and its context. Its antigen is unknown. No base quality values were provided; no much bigger clone lies one nucleotide off. For sequencing of the TCRbeta CDR3 region, genomic DNA was extracted from the sorted cells. The immunoSEQ Assay was used to sequence the TCRbeta CDR3 regions. Held by TCRdb, this immuneACCESS table contains in-frame sequences only and omits some clones. Under half of the omission traces to an unresolved V gene where checked; the cause of the rest is unknown. The sample table shows 72,000 or so clones, and 80% are seen once. Roughly 1.2% of the sample is held by the ten biggest clonotypes. The data were obtained in a study of OX40 agonist ivuxolimab in advanced cancers. Concerning the study at large: Ivuxolimab, which targeted the costimulatory receptor OX40 (CD134), was an agonistic, fully human IgG2 monoclonal antibody. Of the roughly 52 dose-escalation patients, hepatocellular carcinoma was present in 19, melanoma in roughly 15, renal cell carcinoma in 9 and head and neck cancer in 9. Patients were allowed to have had prior anti-PD-1, anti-PD-L1 or anti-CTLA-4 therapy, and approximately 40% of the dose-escalation patients had previously received checkpoint inhibitors. Peripheral TCRbeta sequencing aimed to test whether ivuxolimab altered TCR sequence diversity and caused clonal T-cell expansion. Partial responses occurred in three dose-escalation patients, of whom one had hepatocellular carcinoma and two had cutaneous melanoma. The paper reports the monotherapy dose-escalation portion (N of about 52 patients) of the phase I ivuxolimab trial. In the dose-escalation cohort, 70% to 85% of patients were male, and the mean age was roughly 60 years, with a range of about 20 to 90. Intravenous ivuxolimab was administered to patients every 2 weeks at six dose levels: 0.01, 0.1, 0.3, 1.5, 3 and 10 mg/kg. On the study overall, not on this receptor specifically: After ivuxolimab, expanded clones were on average more numerous among CD8+ T cells than among CD4+ T cells. At doses of 0.1 to 3.0 mg/kg, clonal expansion of both CD4+ and CD8+ T cells in blood was seen between baseline and week 6. In partial responders in the 0.1-3.0 mg/kg groups, normalized peripheral clonal expansion was found to be among the lowest, especially among CD8+ T cells. Low levels of normalized T-cell clonal expansion were also seen in some nonresponding patients. The antigen specificity of the clonally expanded peripheral T cells was not determined.

Patients with autoimmune disease history or receiving systemic immunosuppression were excluded from the trial. Peripheral blood for TCR sequencing was collected from all dose cohorts at baseline, on cycle 4 day 1, and on cycle 7 day 1. Samples came from an open-label, multicenter, first-in-human phase I dose-escalation trial of ivuxolimab. Adults with locally advanced or metastatic head and neck squamous cell, hepatocellular, melanoma or renal cell carcinoma were enrolled in the trial. Before TCR sequencing, CD4+ and CD8+ T cells were separately sorted from peripheral blood. The cysteine opens and the phenylalanine closes a CDR3 of 17 amino acids. The sequence is cut down to CDR3 DNA, 51 bases in frame from base 1. V is pared back by 0 bases and J by 4 bases, with 15 bases lying between the germline termini. Taken from the germline V gene, the CDR1 and CDR2 loops are SNHLY and FYNNEI.

Sequencing used CD4+ or CD8+ T cells sorted from blood, obtained in a trial of the OX40 agonist ivuxolimab. The chain couples TRBV2 to TRBJ2-2; a tentative D match to TRBD2 spans 5 bases. This TCR was recovered from an adult with an advanced solid tumor such as melanoma, head and neck, liver or kidney cancer. The nucleotide sequence reads TGTGCCAGCAGTGAAGCGCCACGGGGTACCAGCACCGGGGAGCTGTTTTTT. The resulting protein is CASSEAPRGTSTGELFF.